This is a list of T cell receptor beta chains from one sample in a study of T cells in Graves' hyperthyroidism and ophthalmopathy. TCRdb re-derived calls from the multiplex PCR reads in MiXCR, one entry per CDR3 protein. The table lists hundreds of thousands of distinct CDR3 sequences, 16% of them singletons. The specimen was blood. The source is a woman between 18 and 30 years old with Graves' hyperthyroidism. CDR3s include the opening cysteine and the closing phenylalanine or tryptophan. D genes are given only for firm matches. Clone size, where shown, is once, few, many, or a class for clones that have expanded.

>.|many|15|TRBJ2-3|TRBV7-2
CANSQGTTRTDTQYF
TGTGCCAACTCGCAGGGCACTACAAGGACAGATACGCAGTATTTT
>.|many|14|TRBJ2-1|TRBV20-1
CSASEGLRGDEQFF
TGCAGTGCTTCCGAGGGCCTCCGTGGGGATGAGCAGTTCTTC
>.|few|15|TRBJ1-6|TRBV19
CASSIGRGRVSPLHF
TGTGCCAGTAGTATCGGCAGGGGACGGGTTTCACCCCTCCACTTT
>.|many|15|TRBJ2-7|TRBV7-2
CASSFRGPRSNEQYF
TGTGCCAGCAGCTTCCGGGGCCCCCGTTCGAACGAGCAGTACTTC
>.|many|12|TRBJ2-1|TRBV20-1
CSARTSGNEQFF
TGCAGTGCTAGAACCTCCGGGAATGAGCAGTTCTTC
>.|many|13|TRBJ1-5|TRBV20-1
CSARGDAEGPQHF
TGCAGTGCTAGAGGGGACGCCGAGGGGCCCCAGCATTTT
>.|many|16|TRBJ2-3|TRBV5-1
CASSLPEGSSTDTQYF
TGCGCCAGCAGCTTGCCTGAGGGATCTAGCACAGATACGCAGTATTTT
>.|many|13|TRBJ1-6|TRBV14
CASSQEVNSPLHF
TGTGCCAGCAGCCAAGAAGTTAATTCACCCCTCCACTTT
>TRBD2|.|18|TRBJ2-5|TRBV28
CASISAPGTSGIQETQYF
TGTGCCAGCATTTCGGCCCCCGGGACTAGCGGGATCCAAGAGACCCAGTACTTC
>TRBD2|few|15|TRBJ2-7|TRBV5-1
CASSLRTGTTYEQYF
TGCGCCAGCAGCTTAAGGACGGGGACTACCTACGAGCAGTACTTC